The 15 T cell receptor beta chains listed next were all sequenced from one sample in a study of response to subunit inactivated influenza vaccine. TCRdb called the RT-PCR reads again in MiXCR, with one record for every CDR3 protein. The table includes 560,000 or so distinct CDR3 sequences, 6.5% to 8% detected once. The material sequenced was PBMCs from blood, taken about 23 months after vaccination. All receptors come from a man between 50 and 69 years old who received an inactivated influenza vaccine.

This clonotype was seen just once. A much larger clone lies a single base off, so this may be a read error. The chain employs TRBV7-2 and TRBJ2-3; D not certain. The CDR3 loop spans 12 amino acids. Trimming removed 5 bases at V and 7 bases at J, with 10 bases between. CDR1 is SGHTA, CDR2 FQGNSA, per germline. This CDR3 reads CASSLSSYTQYF. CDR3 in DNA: TGTGCCAGCAGCCTGTCGTCATATACGCAGTATTTT.

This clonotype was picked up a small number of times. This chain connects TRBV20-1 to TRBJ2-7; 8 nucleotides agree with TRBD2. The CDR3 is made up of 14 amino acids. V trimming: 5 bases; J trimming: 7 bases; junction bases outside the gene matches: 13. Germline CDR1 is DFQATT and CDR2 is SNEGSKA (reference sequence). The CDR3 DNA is TGCAGTGCTCGACCGGGACTAGGAATGGGGGAGCAGTACTTC. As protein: CSARPGLGMGEQYF.

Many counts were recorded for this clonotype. CDR3 coding DNA: TGCGCCAGCAGCCAAGAAGCACTCTACACTGAAGCTTTCTTT. Its translation: CASSQEALYTEAFF. This chain connects TRBV4-1 to TRBJ1-1; no definite D call. Trimming removed 0 bases from V and 3 bases from J, with 8 bases in between. Germline lookup yields CDR1 MGHRA and CDR2 YSYEKL. The CDR3 has 14 residues.

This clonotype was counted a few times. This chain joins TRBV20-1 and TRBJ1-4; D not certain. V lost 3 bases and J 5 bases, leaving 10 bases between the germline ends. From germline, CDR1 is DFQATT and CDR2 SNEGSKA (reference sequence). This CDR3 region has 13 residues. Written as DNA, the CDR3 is TGCAGTGCTAGGTTGGACCCGAATGAAAAACTGTTTTTT. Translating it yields CSARLDPNEKLFF.

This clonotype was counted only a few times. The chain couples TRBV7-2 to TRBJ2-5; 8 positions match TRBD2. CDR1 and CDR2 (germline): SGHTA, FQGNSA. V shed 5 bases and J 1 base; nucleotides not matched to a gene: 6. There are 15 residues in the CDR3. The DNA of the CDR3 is TGTGCCAGCAGCCGTACTAGCGGCCTCCAAGAGACCCAGTACTTC. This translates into CASSRTSGLQETQYF.

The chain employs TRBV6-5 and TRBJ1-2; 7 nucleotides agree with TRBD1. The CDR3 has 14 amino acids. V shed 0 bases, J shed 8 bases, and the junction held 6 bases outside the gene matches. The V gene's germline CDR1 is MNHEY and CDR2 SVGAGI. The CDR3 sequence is CASSYSTGTGGYTF. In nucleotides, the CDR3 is TGTGCCAGCAGTTACTCGACAGGGACGGGAGGCTACACCTTC.

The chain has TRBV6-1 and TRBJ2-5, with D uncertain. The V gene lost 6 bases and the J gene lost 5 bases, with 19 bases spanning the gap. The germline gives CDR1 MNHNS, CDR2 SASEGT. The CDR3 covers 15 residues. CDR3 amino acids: CASSKLGTEWETQYF. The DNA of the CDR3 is TGTGCCAGCAGCAAGCTGGGTACGGAGTGGGAGACCCAGTACTTC.

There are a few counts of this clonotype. Written as DNA, the CDR3 is TGTGCCAGCAGCCAAGTCTTGGGAGAATCCTACGAGCAGTACTTC. This translates into CASSQVLGESYEQYF. The chain employs TRBV3-1 and TRBJ2-7; possible D gene TRBD2, 5 bases. V lost 1 base and J lost 1, with 11 bases in between. Germline-derived CDR1 and CDR2 are LGHDT and YNNKEL (reference sequence). The CDR3 spans 15 residues.

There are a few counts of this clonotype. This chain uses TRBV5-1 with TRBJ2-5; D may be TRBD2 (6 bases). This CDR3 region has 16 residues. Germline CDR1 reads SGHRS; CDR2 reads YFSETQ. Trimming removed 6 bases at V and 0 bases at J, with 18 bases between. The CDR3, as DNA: TGCGCCAGCAAACCCGGGAGCGGTTTGTACCAAGAGACCCAGTACTTC. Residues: CASKPGSGLYQETQYF.

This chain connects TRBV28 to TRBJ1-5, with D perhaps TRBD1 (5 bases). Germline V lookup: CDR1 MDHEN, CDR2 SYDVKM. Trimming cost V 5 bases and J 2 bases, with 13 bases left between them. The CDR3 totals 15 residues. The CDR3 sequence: CASSPALGGNQPQHF. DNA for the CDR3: TGTGCCAGCAGTCCCGCCCTGGGGGGCAATCAGCCCCAGCATTTT.

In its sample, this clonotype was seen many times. The CDR3 bases are TGCAGCGTTGACCGGGGAGGGGCCGGGGAGCTGTTTTTT. Its protein is CSVDRGGAGELFF. The rearrangement links TRBV29-1 to TRBJ2-2, with 7 nucleotides matching TRBD2. Germline lookup yields CDR1 SQVTM and CDR2 ANQGSEA. V lost 3 bases to trimming and J lost 6 bases; unmatched junction nucleotides: 4. This CDR3 is built from 13 residues.

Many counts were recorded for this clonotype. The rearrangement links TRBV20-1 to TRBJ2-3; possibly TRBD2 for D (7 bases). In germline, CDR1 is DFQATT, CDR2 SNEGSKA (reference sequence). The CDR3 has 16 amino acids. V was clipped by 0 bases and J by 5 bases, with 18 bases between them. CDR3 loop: CSARDSRGASGDTQYF. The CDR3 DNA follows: TGCAGTGCTAGAGATTCACGGGGGGCTTCCGGAGATACGCAGTATTTT.

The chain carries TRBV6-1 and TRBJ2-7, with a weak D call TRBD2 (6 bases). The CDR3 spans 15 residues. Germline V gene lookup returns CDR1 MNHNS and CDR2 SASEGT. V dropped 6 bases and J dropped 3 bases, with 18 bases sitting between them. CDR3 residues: CASRPSGLVGYEQYF. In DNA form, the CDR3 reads TGTGCCAGCAGGCCTTCGGGACTCGTTGGCTACGAGCAGTACTTC.

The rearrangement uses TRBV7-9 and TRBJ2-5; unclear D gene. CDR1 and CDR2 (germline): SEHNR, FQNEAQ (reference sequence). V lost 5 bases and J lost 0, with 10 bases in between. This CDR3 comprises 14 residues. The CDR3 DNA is TGTGCCAGCAGCCAAATCCGGAACCAAGAGACCCAGTACTTC. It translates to CASSQIRNQETQYF.

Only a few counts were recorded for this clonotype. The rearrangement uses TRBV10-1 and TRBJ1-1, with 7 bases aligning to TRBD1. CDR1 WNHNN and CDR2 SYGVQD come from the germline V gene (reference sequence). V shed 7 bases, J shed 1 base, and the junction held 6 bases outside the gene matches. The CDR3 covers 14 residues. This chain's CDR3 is CASTLDRANTEAFF. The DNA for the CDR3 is TGCGCCAGCACCCTAGACAGGGCGAACACTGAAGCTTTCTTT.